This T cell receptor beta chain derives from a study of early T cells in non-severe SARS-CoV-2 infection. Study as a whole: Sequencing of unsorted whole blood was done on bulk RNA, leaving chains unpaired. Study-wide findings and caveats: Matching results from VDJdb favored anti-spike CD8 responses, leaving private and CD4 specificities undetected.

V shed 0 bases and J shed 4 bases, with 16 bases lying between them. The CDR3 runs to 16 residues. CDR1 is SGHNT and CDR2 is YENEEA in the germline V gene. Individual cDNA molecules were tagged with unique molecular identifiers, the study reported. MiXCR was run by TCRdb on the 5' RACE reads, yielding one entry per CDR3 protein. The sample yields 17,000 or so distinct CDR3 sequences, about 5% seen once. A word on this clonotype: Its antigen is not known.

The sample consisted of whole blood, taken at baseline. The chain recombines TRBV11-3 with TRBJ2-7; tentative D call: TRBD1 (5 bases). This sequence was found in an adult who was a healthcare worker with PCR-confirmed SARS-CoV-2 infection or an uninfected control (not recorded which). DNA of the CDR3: TGTGCCAGCAGCTTAGAAAGGGGCCCCGGTCCATACGAGCAGTACTTC. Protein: CASSLERGPGPYEQYF.